The rows below give T cell receptor beta chains drawn from one sample of a study of T cell responses to AZD1222 COVID-19 vaccine. The protocol was immunoSEQ multiplex PCR, while the TCRdb copy is restricted to in-frame clones and leaves out a portion. The sample lists 130,000 to 150,000 clones, about 90% occurring once. The input for sequencing was peripheral blood, taken on day 0 of MenACWY control vaccination. Source of these receptors: an adult in good health. CDR3s include the opening cysteine and the closing phenylalanine or tryptophan. The order of the fields is D gene, clone size, J gene, V gene, CDR3 protein, CDR3 DNA. A D gene is named only where the DNA matches it firmly. Clone size, where shown, is once, few, many, or a class for clones that have expanded.

NA	NA	TRBJ2-7	TRBV12-5	CASGLGPGFSYEQYF	TGTGCTAGTGGTTTAGGTCCGGGGTTCAGCTACGAGCAGTACTTC
NA	NA	TRBJ1-2	TRBV9	CASSGDGGYTF	TGTGCCAGCAGCGGGGATGGAGGCTACACCTTC
NA	few	TRBJ2-1	TRBV6-4	CASSDSQGHNEQFF	TGTGCCAGCAGTGACTCGCAGGGGCACAATGAGCAGTTCTTC
NA	NA	TRBJ1-1	TRBV30	CAWSREGLGTEAFF	TGTGCCTGGAGTAGGGAGGGTCTGGGCACTGAAGCTTTCTTT
TRBD1	NA	TRBJ2-7	TRBV7-9	CASSTYRGSSFYEQYF	TGTGCCAGCAGCACATACAGGGGATCAAGTTTCTACGAGCAGTACTTC
TRBD1	NA	TRBJ2-7	TRBV6-5	CASSPPGQGPYEQYF	TGTGCCAGCAGTCCTCCCGGACAGGGACCCTACGAGCAGTACTTC
TRBD2	NA	TRBJ2-2	TRBV4-1	CASSQRGATNTGELFF	TGCGCCAGCAGCCAGCGGGGGGCCACGAACACCGGGGAGCTGTTTTTT
TRBD1	NA	TRBJ2-7	TRBV29-1	CSARQGSSSWYF	TGCAGCGCGCGACAGGGATCCTCATCATGGTACTTC
NA	NA	TRBJ1-1	TRBV25-1	CASLGNTEAFF	TGTGCCAGCTTAGGAAACACTGAAGCTTTCTTT
TRBD1	NA	TRBJ1-4	TRBV30	CAWSTYRGTTNEKLFF	TGTGCCTGGAGTACCTACAGGGGAACAACTAATGAAAAACTGTTTTTT
NA	NA	TRBJ1-6	TRBV28	CASSDGKRGNSPLHF	TGTGCCAGCAGTGACGGCAAGCGGGGTAATTCACCCCTCCACTTT
NA	few	TRBJ1-5	TRBV19	CASTQGHQPQHF	TGTGCCAGTACCCAGGGGCACCAGCCCCAGCATTTT
NA	NA	TRBJ2-7	TRBV28	CASKAAGNEQYF	TGTGCCAGCAAGGCAGCGGGCAACGAGCAGTACTTC
NA	NA	TRBJ2-6	TRBV27	CASSLSIGGANVLTF	TGTGCCAGCAGTTTATCTATTGGGGGGGCCAACGTCCTGACTTTC
TRBD1	NA	TRBJ1-5	TRBV28	CASSLSAGGHYQPQHF	TGTGCCAGCAGTTTATCTGCAGGGGGCCATTATCAGCCCCAGCATTTT
NA	NA	TRBJ2-7	TRBV7-8	CASSLQRYEQYF	TGTGCCAGCAGCCTACAGAGGTACGAGCAGTACTTC
NA	NA	TRBJ2-6	TRBV2	CASSETLSGANVLTF	TGTGCCAGCAGTGAGACTCTCTCTGGGGCCAACGTCCTGACTTTC
NA	NA	TRBJ1-1	TRBV28	CASRGREASNTEAFF	TGTGCCAGCAGGGGCAGAGAGGCCTCGAACACTGAAGCTTTCTTT
TRBD1	once	TRBJ2-1	TRBV3-1/TRBV3-2	CASSFRDRESEQFF	TGTGCCAGCAGCTTCCGGGACAGGGAGAGTGAGCAGTTCTTC
NA	NA	TRBJ1-1	TRBV7-3	CASSSLGGRTEAFF	TGTGCCAGCAGCTCCCTAGGGGGGAGGACTGAAGCTTTCTTT
NA	NA	TRBJ2-7	TRBV4-2	CASSQAGGSAYEQYF	TGTGCCAGCAGCCAGGCTGGGGGTAGCGCCTACGAGCAGTACTTC
NA	NA	TRBJ1-4	TRBV4-1	CASSQSGPNEKLFF	TGCGCCAGCAGCCAATCCGGGCCTAATGAAAAACTGTTTTTT
TRBD2	NA	TRBJ2-2	TRBV27	CASSLGLAGPNTGELFF	TGTGCCAGCAGCTTAGGACTAGCGGGCCCGAACACCGGGGAGCTGTTTTTT
NA	NA	TRBJ1-6	TRBV9	CASSVGEVNSPLHF	TGTGCCAGCAGCGTAGGAGAAGTAAATTCACCCCTCCACTTT
NA	NA	TRBJ2-7	TRBV4-1	CASSLLQGKGEQYF	TGCGCCAGCAGCCTACTTCAGGGGAAGGGCGAGCAGTACTTC
NA	NA	TRBJ1-2	TRBV28	CASSFPGGYTF	TGTGCCAGCAGCTTTCCGGGGGGCTACACCTTC
TRBD2	NA	TRBJ2-1	TRBV6-2/TRBV6-3	CASSPAGQTSGVPSYNEQFF	TGTGCCAGCAGTCCCGCGGGCCAAACTAGCGGGGTACCCTCCTACAATGAGCAGTTCTTC
NA	NA	TRBJ2-3	TRBV7-2	CASSLRSPRGTDTQYF	TGTGCCAGCAGCTTACGTTCCCCCCGCGGCACAGATACGCAGTATTTT
TRBD1	NA	TRBJ1-4	TRBV3-1/TRBV3-2	CASSPGQGPTNEKLFF	TGTGCCAGCAGCCCCGGACAGGGGCCAACTAATGAAAAACTGTTTTTT
TRBD2	NA	TRBJ2-1	TRBV11-2	CASSLDPGLAEQFF	TGTGCCAGCAGCTTAGATCCAGGACTAGCGGAGCAGTTCTTC
NA	NA	TRBJ1-3	TRBV5-4	CASSLGVEETIYF	TGTGCCAGCAGCTTGGGGGTGGAGGAAACCATATATTTT
NA	once	TRBJ2-5	TRBV5-1	CASRASTSGSQETQYF	TGCGCCAGCAGAGCCTCGACAAGCGGGTCTCAAGAGACCCAGTACTTC
TRBD1	NA	TRBJ1-6	TRBV6-1	CASSEASGGSYNSPLHF	TGTGCCAGCAGTGAAGCCTCAGGGGGCTCCTATAATTCACCCCTCCACTTT
NA	few	TRBJ1-2	TRBV6-5	CASSYSAGAQGYTF	TGTGCCAGCAGTTACTCGGCAGGGGCGCAAGGCTACACCTTC
NA	NA	TRBJ1-6	TRBV30	CAWRRLTYNSPLHF	TGTGCCTGGAGAAGGCTCACTTATAATTCACCCCTCCACTTT
NA	NA	TRBJ1-4	TRBV30	CAWSVRQFNEKLFF	TGTGCCTGGAGTGTACGTCAGTTTAATGAAAAACTGTTTTTT
NA	NA	TRBJ2-5	TRBV6-5	CASSSPPAGQETQYF	TGTGCCAGCAGTTCGCCACCGGCAGGGCAAGAGACCCAGTACTTC
NA	NA	TRBJ1-2	TRBV5-1	CASSLEGQNYGYTF	TGCGCCAGCAGCTTGGAAGGTCAGAACTATGGCTACACCTTC
NA	NA	TRBJ1-1	TRBV12-3/TRBV12-4	CASYAGLNTEAFF	TGTGCCAGCTACGCTGGGTTGAACACTGAAGCTTTCTTT
NA	NA	TRBJ1-3	TRBV5-1	CASSLMASGNTIYF	TGCGCCAGCAGCTTAATGGCTTCTGGAAACACCATATATTTT
NA	NA	TRBJ1-5	TRBV30	CAWSSGARPGGFSNQPQHF	TGTGCCTGGAGCTCCGGAGCCCGCCCCGGAGGGTTTAGCAATCAGCCCCAGCATTTT
NA	NA	TRBJ1-1	TRBV10-3	CAISDPLGDTEAFF	TGTGCCATCAGTGATCCCCTCGGTGACACTGAAGCTTTCTTT
NA	once	TRBJ2-7	TRBV20-1	CSASHSDEQYF	TGCAGTGCTAGTCATTCGGACGAGCAGTACTTC
NA	NA	TRBJ1-5	TRBV12-3/TRBV12-4	CASRGTGNQPQHF	TGTGCCAGCAGAGGAACAGGCAATCAGCCCCAGCATTTT
NA	NA	TRBJ1-1	TRBV25-1	CASSAQKGWGPEAFF	TGTGCCAGCAGTGCCCAAAAAGGGTGGGGCCCTGAAGCTTTCTTT
NA	NA	TRBJ2-1	TRBV3-1/TRBV3-2	CASSQERGEQFF	TGTGCCAGCAGCCAAGAGAGAGGTGAGCAGTTCTTC
TRBD1	NA	TRBJ1-2	TRBV4-1	CASSRRQGGNYGYTF	TGCGCCAGCAGCCGTCGACAGGGGGGTAACTATGGCTACACCTTC
TRBD1	NA	TRBJ1-1	TRBV29-1	CSVDREGTEAFF	TGCAGCGTCGACAGGGAGGGAACTGAAGCTTTCTTT
TRBD1	NA	TRBJ2-1	TRBV9	CASRGQSAYNEQFF	TGTGCCAGCAGGGGACAGTCAGCATACAATGAGCAGTTCTTC
NA	NA	TRBJ1-1	TRBV7-2	CASSSRQGRTEAFF	TGTGCCAGCAGCTCCCGGCAGGGGCGAACTGAAGCTTTCTTT
TRBD2	NA	TRBJ2-5	TRBV11-2	CASSLRLAEYQETQYF	TGTGCCAGCAGCTTGAGACTAGCGGAGTACCAAGAGACCCAGTACTTC
NA	NA	TRBJ2-7	TRBV25-1	CASGRQGSDYEQYF	TGTGCCAGCGGGCGCCAAGGGTCAGACTACGAGCAGTACTTC
NA	NA	TRBJ1-5	TRBV4-2	CASSQRQLNGGPQHF	TGTGCCAGCAGCCAAAGACAGTTAAATGGGGGGCCCCAGCATTTT
TRBD1	NA	TRBJ2-7	TRBV27	CASSLVGQGADQVTYEQYF	TGTGCCAGCAGTTTAGTCGGACAGGGGGCCGACCAAGTAACCTACGAGCAGTACTTC
NA	NA	TRBJ1-6	TRBV30	CAWSAGIRGSPLHF	TGTGCCTGGAGTGCGGGAATTCGGGGATCACCCCTCCACTTT
NA	NA	TRBJ2-5	TRBV7-9	CASSSVEGYGAVEETQYF	TGTGCCAGCAGTTCCGTCGAGGGGTATGGGGCAGTTGAGGAGACCCAGTACTTC
NA	few	TRBJ1-4	TRBV6-5	CASSYRGGENEKLFF	TGTGCCAGCAGTTACCGGGGAGGGGAGAATGAAAAACTGTTTTTT